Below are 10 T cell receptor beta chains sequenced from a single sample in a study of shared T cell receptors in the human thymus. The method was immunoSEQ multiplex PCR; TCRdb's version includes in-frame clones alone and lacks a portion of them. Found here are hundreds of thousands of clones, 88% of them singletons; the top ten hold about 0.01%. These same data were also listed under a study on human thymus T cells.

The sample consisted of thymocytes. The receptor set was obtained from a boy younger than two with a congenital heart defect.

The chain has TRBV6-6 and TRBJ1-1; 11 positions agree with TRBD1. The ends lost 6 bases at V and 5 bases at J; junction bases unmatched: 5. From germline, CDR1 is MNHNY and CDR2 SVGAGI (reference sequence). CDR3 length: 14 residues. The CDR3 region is CASSTGTGGTEAFF. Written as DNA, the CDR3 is TGTGCCAGCAGCACCGGGACAGGGGGGACTGAAGCTTTCTTT.

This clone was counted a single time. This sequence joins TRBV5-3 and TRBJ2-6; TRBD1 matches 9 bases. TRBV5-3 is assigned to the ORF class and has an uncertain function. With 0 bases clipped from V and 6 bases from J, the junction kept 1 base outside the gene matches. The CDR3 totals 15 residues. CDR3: CARSLGDRVANVLTF. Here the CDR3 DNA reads TGTGCCAGAAGCTTGGGGGACAGGGTGGCCAACGTCCTGACTTTC.

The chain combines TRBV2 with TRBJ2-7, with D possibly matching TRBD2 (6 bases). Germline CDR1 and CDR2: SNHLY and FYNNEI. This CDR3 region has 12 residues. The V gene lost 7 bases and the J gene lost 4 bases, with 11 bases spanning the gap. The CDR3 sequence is CASIRETYEQYF. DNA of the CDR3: TGTGCCAGCATCCGGGAGACGTACGAGCAGTACTTC.

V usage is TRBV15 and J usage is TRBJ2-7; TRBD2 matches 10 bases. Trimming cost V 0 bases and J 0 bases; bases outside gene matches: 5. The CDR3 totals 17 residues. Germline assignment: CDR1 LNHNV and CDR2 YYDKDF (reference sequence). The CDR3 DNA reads TGTGCCACCAGCAGAGATGAAGCGGGAGGGTACTCCTACGAGCAGTACTTC. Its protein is CATSRDEAGGYSYEQYF. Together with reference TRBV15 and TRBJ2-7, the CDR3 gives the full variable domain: DAMVIQNPRYQVTQFGKPVTLSCSQTLNHNVMYWYQQKSSQAPKLLFHYYDKDFNNEADTPDNFQSRRPNTSFCFLDIRSPGLGDTAMYLCATSRDEAGGYSYEQYFGPGTRLTVT.

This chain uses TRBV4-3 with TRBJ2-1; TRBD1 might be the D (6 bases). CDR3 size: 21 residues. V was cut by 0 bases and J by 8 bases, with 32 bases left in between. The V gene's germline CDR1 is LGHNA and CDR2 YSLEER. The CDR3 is CASSQDFDRQGKRRGAHEQFF. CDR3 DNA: TGCGCCAGCAGCCAAGATTTTGACAGGCAGGGCAAAAGAAGAGGGGCCCATGAGCAGTTCTTC.

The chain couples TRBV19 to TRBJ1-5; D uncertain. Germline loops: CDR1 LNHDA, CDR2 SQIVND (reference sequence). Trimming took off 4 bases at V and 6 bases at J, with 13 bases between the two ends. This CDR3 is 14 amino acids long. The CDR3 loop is CASSSRAPSQPQHF. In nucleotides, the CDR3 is TGTGCCAGTAGTAGCCGCGCACCTAGTCAGCCCCAGCATTTT.

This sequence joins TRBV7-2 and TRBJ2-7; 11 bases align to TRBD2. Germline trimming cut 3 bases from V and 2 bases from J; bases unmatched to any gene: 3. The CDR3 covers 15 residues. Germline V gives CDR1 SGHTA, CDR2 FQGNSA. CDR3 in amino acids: CASSFSGRATYEQYF. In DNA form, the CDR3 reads TGTGCCAGCAGCTTTAGCGGGAGGGCCACCTACGAGCAGTACTTC.

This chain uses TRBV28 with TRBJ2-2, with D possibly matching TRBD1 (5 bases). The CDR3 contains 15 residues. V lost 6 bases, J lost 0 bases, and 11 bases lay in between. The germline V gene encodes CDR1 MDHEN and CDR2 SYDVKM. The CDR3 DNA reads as TGTGCCAGCAGACACAGGTTCGCGAACACCGGGGAGCTGTTTTTT. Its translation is CASRHRFANTGELFF.

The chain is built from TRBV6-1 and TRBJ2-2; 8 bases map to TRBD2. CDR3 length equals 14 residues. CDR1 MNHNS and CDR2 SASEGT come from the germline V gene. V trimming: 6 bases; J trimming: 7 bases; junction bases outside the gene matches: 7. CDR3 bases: TGTGCCAGCAGGAGAGCGGGAGTAGGCGGGGAGCTGTTTTTT. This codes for CASRRAGVGGELFF.

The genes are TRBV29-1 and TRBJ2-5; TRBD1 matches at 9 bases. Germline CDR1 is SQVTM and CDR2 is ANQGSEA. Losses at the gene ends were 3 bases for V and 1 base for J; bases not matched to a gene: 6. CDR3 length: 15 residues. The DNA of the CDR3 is TGCAGCGTTGATAGGGACAGGGAGCTCCAAGAGACCCAGTACTTC. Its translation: CSVDRDRELQETQYF.